The 27 T cell receptor beta chains below all came from one sample that was sequenced in a study of blood T cells in healthy people across ages (dated by TCRdb to between 2014 and 2017). Library preparation used 5' RACE. The sequencer was an Illumina HiSeq 2500. The second PCR ran for about 6 to 12 cycles and used a J-beta primer mix along with a sample-barcoded 5' primer. TCRdb passed the public sequencing reads through fastp at Q25 and MiXCR, retaining productive beta sequences. Each CDR3 protein gets just one entry, which takes the most common genes and DNA from the rows behind it. Across this sample there are about 970,000 distinct CDR3 sequences, with roughly 51% seen only once. The ten largest clones take up 20% to 25% of the sample. Sequences were obtained from blood. The receptors were sampled from a woman aged 55-70 years in good health.

The chain carries TRBV29-1 and TRBJ2-1, with TRBD1 identical over 7 bases. J lost 4 bases, V lost 5 bases, and 2 bases had no gene match. Germline V gene sequence: CDR1 SQVTM, CDR2 ANQGSEA. CDR3 size: 12 residues. Written as DNA, the CDR3 is TGCAGCGTTAGGACAGGTTACAATGAGCAGTTCTTC. It specifies CSVRTGYNEQFF.

The chain uses TRBV4-1 and TRBJ2-1, with TRBD1 as a possible D gene (5 bases). V was shortened by 0 bases and J by 8 bases, with 14 bases between the two germline ends. Germline values: CDR1 MGHRA, CDR2 YSYEKL. This CDR3 has 15 amino acids. The CDR3 DNA reads TGCGCCAGCAGCCAAGATCATGGGGCCTGGGATGAGCAGTTCTTC. Protein sequence: CASSQDHGAWDEQFF.

The V call is TRBV5-8, the J call TRBJ2-1; TRBD2 matches at 15 bases. This CDR3 spans 18 amino acids. Unmatched junction bases numbered 14, after V lost 8 bases and J lost 5 bases. Germline values: CDR1 SGHTS, CDR2 YDEGEE. The CDR3 DNA reads as TGTGCCAGGAGAGGGACTAGCGGGAGGTCAAAGCCCAACAATGAGCAGTTCTTC. Amino acid sequence: CARRGTSGRSKPNNEQFF.

This clonotype was seen ten or more times. The rearrangement uses TRBV5-1 and TRBJ2-7; D call uncertain. The V gene's germline CDR1 is SGHRS and CDR2 YFSETQ. The germline V and J ends were trimmed by 5 bases and 3 bases, with 6 bases remaining between them. This CDR3 comprises 11 residues. Here the CDR3 reads CASSLDYEQYF. The CDR3 coding sequence is TGCGCCAGCAGTCTCGACTACGAGCAGTACTTC.

The chain combines TRBV2 with TRBJ1-1; D unresolved. V was clipped by 3 bases and J by 5 bases, with 16 bases between them. Germline CDR1 reads SNHLY; CDR2 reads FYNNEI. The CDR3 spans 15 residues. CDR3 DNA: TGTGCCAGCAGTGAGGACTCGACCCAAGTGACTGAAGCTTTCTTT. It codes for CASSEDSTQVTEAFF.

The rearrangement links TRBV27 to TRBJ1-1; D remains unclear. CDR1 and CDR2 from the germline V gene are MNHEY and SMNVEV (reference sequence). This CDR3 has 13 residues. The V gene lost 4 bases and the J gene lost 1 base, with 7 bases spanning the gap. CDR3 protein: CASSSRQNTEAFF. The DNA for the CDR3 is TGTGCCAGCAGTTCCAGACAGAACACTGAAGCTTTCTTT.

This clonotype was seen a few times. Compared with germline, one end of the junction differs, possibly owing to a read error. J is TRBJ2-5 and V is TRBV4-1; the D is unclear. Germline values: CDR1 MGHRA, CDR2 YSYEKL. The CDR3 is 13 amino acids. The CDR3: CASSQETEQTQYF. DNA of the CDR3: TGCGCCAGCAGCCAAGAAACAGAACAGACGCAGTACTTC.

This clonotype was detected once. The CDR3 sequence is CASKEAGAYEQYF. Written as DNA, the CDR3 is TGTGCCAGCAAGGAAGCGGGAGCCTACGAGCAGTACTTC. The chain joins TRBV2 to TRBJ2-5; 8 positions match TRBD2. The DNA end is more similar to TRBJ2-7, so the J call may be wrong. This CDR3 has 13 residues. CDR1 and CDR2 (germline): SNHLY, FYNNEI.

The chain employs TRBV4-2 and TRBJ2-3; D tentatively fits TRBD1 or TRBD2 (5 bases each). This CDR3 contains 16 residues. Germline-derived CDR1 and CDR2 are LGHNA and YNFKEQ. V dropped 1 base and J dropped 1 base, with 12 bases sitting between them. CDR3 in DNA: TGTGCCAGCAGCCAAGTCGGGGCGGAACGCACAGATACGCAGTATTTT. It encodes CASSQVGAERTDTQYF.

The V and J genes are TRBV20-1 and TRBJ2-3; 14 bases are shared with TRBD2. CDR1 DFQATT and CDR2 SNEGSKA come from the germline V gene (reference sequence). V dropped 3 bases and J dropped 5; count of bases not matched to a gene: 16. This CDR3 spans 19 amino acids. This CDR3 reads CSASPEYSGLAGAKDTQYF. Written as DNA, the CDR3 is TGCAGTGCTAGTCCTGAATACTCGGGACTAGCGGGAGCAAAAGATACGCAGTATTTT.

This clonotype has a handful of counts. V gene TRBV29-1 combines with J gene TRBJ2-1; D is unclear. The germline V and J ends were trimmed by 5 bases and 4 bases, with 15 bases remaining between them. The germline V gene encodes CDR1 SQVTM and CDR2 ANQGSEA. The CDR3 is made up of 14 amino acids. The CDR3 DNA is TGCAGCGTTCAAAACCCCTTGTCGTACAATGAGCAGTTCTTC. This gives the protein CSVQNPLSYNEQFF.

This sequence joins TRBV11-2 and TRBJ1-6, with D possibly matching TRBD1 (5 bases). The V end lost 6 bases, the J end lost 9 bases, and 27 bases lay between the germline ends. The germline gives CDR1 SGHAT, CDR2 FQNNGV. There are 18 residues in the CDR3. CDR3 protein: CASRMVRDPRGTGSPLHF. The DNA of the CDR3 is TGTGCCAGCAGAATGGTCCGGGACCCCCGCGGGACGGGTTCACCCCTCCACTTT. The entire variable domain, with the rest obtained from reference TRBV11-2 and TRBJ1-6, is as follows: EAGVAQSPRYKIIEKRQSVAFWCNPISGHATLYWYQQILGQGPKLLIQFQNNGVVDDSQLPKDRFSAERLKGVDSTLKIQPAKLEDSAVYLCASRMVRDPRGTGSPLHFGNGTRLTVT.

The chain carries TRBV5-1 and TRBJ2-5, with D perhaps matching TRBD2 (6 bases). The end of the DNA aligns better with TRBJ2-7, so the J call may be wrong. The CDR3 runs 17 residues. Germline CDR1 reads SGHRS; CDR2 reads YFSETQ. CDR3 bases: TGCGCCAGCAGCGGAGAGTCCGGGACTGGATTCCCCTACGAGCAGTACTTC. Amino acids: CASSGESGTGFPYEQYF.

This chain links TRBV2 with TRBJ2-5, with 7 bases aligning to TRBD2. The V segment lost 4 bases and the J segment 3 bases; nucleotides outside the gene matches: 2. Germline loops: CDR1 SNHLY, CDR2 FYNNEI. CDR3 length: 13 amino acids. CDR3 sequence (DNA): TGTGCCAGCAGTGGCCTAGCGGAAGAGACCCAGTACTTC. This codes for CASSGLAEETQYF.

A few counts support this clonotype. V is TRBV27 and J is TRBJ1-6, with D maybe TRBD1 (6 bases). The V gene's germline CDR1 is MNHEY and CDR2 SMNVEV (reference sequence). The CDR3 consists of 15 residues. Trimming stripped 5 bases from V and 5 bases from J, with 13 bases between. Here the CDR3 reads CASSLTGPHNSPLHF. CDR3 nucleotide sequence: TGTGCCAGCAGTCTTACAGGGCCCCATAATTCACCCCTCCACTTT.

Here the CDR3 DNA reads TGTGCCACCCCCCGGGGGGGGACTGGATACAATGAGCAGTTCTTC. Encoded protein: CATPRGGTGYNEQFF. The genes are TRBV7-9 and TRBJ2-1; 8 bases are shared with TRBD2. Germline CDR1 SEHNR, CDR2 FQNEAQ (reference sequence). V was pared by 10 bases and J by 4 bases, with 12 bases of the junction left unmatched. This CDR3 has 15 amino acids.

The V and J genes are TRBV18 and TRBJ2-1, with TRBD1 matching over 8 bases. The CDR3 is made up of 15 amino acids. With 4 bases clipped from V and 7 bases from J, the junction kept 9 bases outside the gene matches. From germline, CDR1 is KGHSH and CDR2 LQKENI. The CDR3 DNA reads as TGTGCCAGCTCACTGCGGACAGGGCGGGGTAATGAGCAGTTCTTC. Translating gives CASSLRTGRGNEQFF.

The rearrangement uses TRBV12-3 or TRBV12-4 and TRBJ1-3; TRBD1 aligns across 11 bases. The CDR3 sequence is 16 residues long. V gave up 5 bases and J gave up 14 bases; unmatched junction bases: 17. The CDR3 loop reads CASSNQIGQGAVDVYF. The CDR3 coding sequence is TGTGCCAGCAGTAACCAGATCGGACAGGGGGCCGTCGACGTATATTTT.

This clonotype was detected a few times. Compared with germline, one end of the junction differs, possibly owing to a read error. This sequence joins TRBV28 and TRBJ2-7, with D possibly TRBD1 on 5 matching bases. Per the germline V gene, CDR1 is MDHEN and CDR2 is SYDVKM. The length of the CDR3 is 16 residues. DNA of the CDR3: TGTGCCAGCACTTTACGAGCTTGGGCAGGGACCTACGAGCAGTACTTC. Translated: CASTLRAWAGTYEQYF.

The genes are TRBV28 and TRBJ1-1; weak D call: TRBD1 (5 bases). Germline V gene data show CDR1 as MDHEN and CDR2 as SYDVKM. V shed 3 bases and J shed 1 base, with 18 bases lying between them. This CDR3 is built from 17 residues. DNA of the CDR3: TGTGCCAGCAGTTTGGTGCAAGGGGCTGGCGAGAACACTGAAGCTTTCTTT. The encoded protein is CASSLVQGAGENTEAFF.

About this clonotype itself: Germline is not matched at one junction end, which may reflect a read error. V usage is TRBV29-1 and J usage is TRBJ2-7, with 9 nucleotides matching TRBD1. Germline lookup yields CDR1 SQVTM and CDR2 ANQGSEA. The CDR3 extends over 16 amino acids. The CDR3 region is CGVLWGMGTGQYEQYF. The CDR3, as DNA: TGCGGCGTCCTCTGGGGGATGGGGACAGGGCAGTACGAGCAGTACTTC.

The gene calls are TRBV28 and TRBJ2-7, with D perhaps matching TRBD1 (5 bases). V dropped 4 bases and J dropped 0 bases, with 13 bases sitting between them. This CDR3 contains 15 residues. Germline V gene lookup returns CDR1 MDHEN and CDR2 SYDVKM. For the CDR3, the DNA is TGTGCCAGCAGTTCACACAGGAAAAGCTCCTACGAGCAGTACTTC. It specifies CASSSHRKSSYEQYF.

V is TRBV7-2 and J is TRBJ2-3; tentatively, D is TRBD1 (5 bases). Trimming removed 3 bases from V and 0 bases from J, with 16 bases in between. Per the germline V gene, CDR1 is SGHTA and CDR2 is FQGNSA. CDR3 length: 17 amino acids. The CDR3 bases are TGTGCCAGCAGCTTCAACGACTTACCAGGGAGCACAGATACGCAGTATTTT. This encodes CASSFNDLPGSTDTQYF. The full variable domain, in which reference TRBV7-2 and TRBJ2-3 provide the parts outside the CDR3, is GAGVSQSPSNKVTEKGKDVELRCDPISGHTALYWYRQSLGQGLEFLIYFQGNSAPDKSGLPSDRFSAERTGGSVSTLTIQRTQQEDSAVYLCASSFNDLPGSTDTQYFGPGTRLTVL.

This clonotype has more than one count but fewer than ten. The chain joins TRBV9 to TRBJ2-3; 7 positions match TRBD1. Losses at the gene ends were 0 bases for V and 3 bases for J; bases not matched to a gene: 7. Germline CDR1 SGDLS, CDR2 YYNGEE. The CDR3 has 16 residues. The CDR3 coding sequence is TGTGCCAGCAGCGTAGCAGGGGGTTTTGGAACAGATACGCAGTATTTT. The encoded protein is CASSVAGGFGTDTQYF.

The chain couples TRBV6-2 or TRBV6-3 to TRBJ2-7; 7 bases agree with TRBD1. CDR3 length: 12 amino acids. CDR1 is MNHEY, CDR2 SVGEGT, per germline. J gave up 4 bases and V 6 bases, and 3 bases lay outside the gene matches. CDR3 region: CASRPTGYEQYF. CDR3 bases: TGTGCCAGCAGACCGACAGGGTACGAGCAGTACTTC.

This clonotype was observed a handful of times. The V and J genes are TRBV28 and TRBJ2-6; the match to TRBD1 covers 7 bases. The CDR3 totals 16 residues. Germline assignment: CDR1 MDHEN and CDR2 SYDVKM. V trimming: 5 bases; J trimming: 6 bases; junction bases outside the gene matches: 10. Here the CDR3 reads CASSRPDRLVANVLTF. Written as DNA, the CDR3 is TGTGCCAGCAGTCGTCCGGACAGGCTGGTGGCCAACGTCCTGACTTTC.

In DNA, the CDR3 is TGTGCCACCCTCCCACCTGGGCCCACCTACGAGCAGTACTTC. Translation: CATLPPGPTYEQYF. This sequence joins TRBV6-5 and TRBJ2-7; D uncertain. Between the trimmed V and J ends, which lost 10 bases and 2 bases, there was a span of 18 bases. Germline CDR1 reads MNHEY; CDR2 reads SVGAGI. The CDR3 runs 14 residues.